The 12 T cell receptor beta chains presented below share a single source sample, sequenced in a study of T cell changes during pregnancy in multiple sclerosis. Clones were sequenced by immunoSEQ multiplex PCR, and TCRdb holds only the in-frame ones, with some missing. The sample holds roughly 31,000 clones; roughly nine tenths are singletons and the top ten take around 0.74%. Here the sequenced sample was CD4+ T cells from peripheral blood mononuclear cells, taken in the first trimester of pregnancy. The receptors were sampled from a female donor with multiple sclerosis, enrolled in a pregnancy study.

The CDR3 spells CASRSLWGQGRAGETQYF. The CDR3 nucleotides are TGCGCCAGCAGAAGTCTTTGGGGACAGGGGAGGGCCGGGGAGACCCAGTACTTC. The chain has TRBV5-1 and TRBJ2-5, with 10 bases that match TRBD1. This CDR3 is 18 amino acids long. The V and J ends lost 5 bases and 5 bases, in that order; junction bases with no gene match: 18. CDR1 and CDR2 (germline): SGHRS, YFSETQ.

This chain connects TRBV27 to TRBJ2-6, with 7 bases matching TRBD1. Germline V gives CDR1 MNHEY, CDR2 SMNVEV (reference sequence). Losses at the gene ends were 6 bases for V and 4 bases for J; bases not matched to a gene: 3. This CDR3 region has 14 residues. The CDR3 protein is CASRTGFGANVLTF. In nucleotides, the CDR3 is TGTGCCAGCAGGACAGGGTTCGGGGCCAACGTCCTGACTTTC.

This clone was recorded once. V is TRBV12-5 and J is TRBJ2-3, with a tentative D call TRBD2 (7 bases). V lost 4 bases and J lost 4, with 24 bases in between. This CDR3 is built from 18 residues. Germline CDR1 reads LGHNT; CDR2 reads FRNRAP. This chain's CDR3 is CASGSTPDGGPRADTQYF. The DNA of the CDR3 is TGTGCTAGTGGTTCGACCCCCGACGGGGGGCCCCGTGCAGATACGCAGTATTTT.

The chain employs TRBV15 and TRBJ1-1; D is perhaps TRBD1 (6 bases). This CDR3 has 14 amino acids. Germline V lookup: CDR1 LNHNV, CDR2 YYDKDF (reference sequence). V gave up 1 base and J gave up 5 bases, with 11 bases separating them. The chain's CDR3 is CATSRGTGKTEAFF. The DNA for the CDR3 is TGTGCCACCAGCAGAGGTACAGGGAAAACTGAAGCTTTCTTT.

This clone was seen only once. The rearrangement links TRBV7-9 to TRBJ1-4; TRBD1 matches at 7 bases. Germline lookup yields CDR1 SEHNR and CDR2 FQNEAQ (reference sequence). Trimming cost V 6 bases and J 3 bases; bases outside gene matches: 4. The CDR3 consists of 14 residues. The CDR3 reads CASRGDRANEKLFF. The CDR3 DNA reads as TGTGCCAGCAGGGGGGACAGAGCTAATGAAAAACTGTTTTTT.

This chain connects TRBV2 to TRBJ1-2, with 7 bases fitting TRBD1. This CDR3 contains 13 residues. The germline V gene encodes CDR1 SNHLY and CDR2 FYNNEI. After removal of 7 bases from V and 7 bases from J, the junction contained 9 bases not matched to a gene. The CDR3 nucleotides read TGTGCCAGCATTACGACAGGGAGTAGTGGCTACACCTTC. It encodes CASITTGSSGYTF.

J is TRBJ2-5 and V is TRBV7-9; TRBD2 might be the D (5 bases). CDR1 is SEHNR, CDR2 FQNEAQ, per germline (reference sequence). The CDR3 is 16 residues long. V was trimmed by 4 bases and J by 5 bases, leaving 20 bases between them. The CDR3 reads CASSSFRGIQAETQYF. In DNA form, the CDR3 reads TGTGCCAGCAGCTCCTTTAGAGGGATCCAGGCGGAGACCCAGTACTTC.

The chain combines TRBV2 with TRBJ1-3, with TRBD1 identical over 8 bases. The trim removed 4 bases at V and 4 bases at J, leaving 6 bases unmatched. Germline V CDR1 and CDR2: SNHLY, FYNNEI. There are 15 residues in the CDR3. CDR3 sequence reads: CASSGRQGLGNTIYF. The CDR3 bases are TGTGCCAGCAGTGGCAGACAGGGGTTGGGAAACACCATATATTTT.

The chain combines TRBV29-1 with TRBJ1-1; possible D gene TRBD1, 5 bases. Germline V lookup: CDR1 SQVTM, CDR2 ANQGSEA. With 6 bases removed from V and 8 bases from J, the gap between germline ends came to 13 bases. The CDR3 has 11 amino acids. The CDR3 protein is CSVGGWGEAFF. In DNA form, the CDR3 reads TGCAGCGTGGGGGGTTGGGGGGAAGCTTTCTTT.

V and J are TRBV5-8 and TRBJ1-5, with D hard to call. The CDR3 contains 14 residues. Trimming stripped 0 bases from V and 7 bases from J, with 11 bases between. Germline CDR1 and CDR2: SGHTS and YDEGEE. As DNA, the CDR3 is TGTGCCAGCAGCTTGGGGGTACCGAGGCAGCCCCAGCATTTT. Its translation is CASSLGVPRQPQHF.

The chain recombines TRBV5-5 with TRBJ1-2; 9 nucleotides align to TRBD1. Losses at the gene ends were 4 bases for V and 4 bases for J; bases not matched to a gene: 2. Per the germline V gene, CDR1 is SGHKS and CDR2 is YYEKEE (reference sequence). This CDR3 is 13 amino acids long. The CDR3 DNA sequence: TGTGCCAGCAGCCGGGACAGGGTCTATGGCTACACCTTC. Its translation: CASSRDRVYGYTF.

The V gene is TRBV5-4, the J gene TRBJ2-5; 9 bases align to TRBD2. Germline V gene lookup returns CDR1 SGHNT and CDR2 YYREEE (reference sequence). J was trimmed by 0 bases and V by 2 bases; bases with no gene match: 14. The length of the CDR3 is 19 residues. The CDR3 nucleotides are TGTGCCAGCAGCTTCCGCTTAGCGGGGGTGCTTATGTACCAAGAGACCCAGTACTTC. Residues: CASSFRLAGVLMYQETQYF.